Listed below are T cell receptor beta chains from one sample, sequenced in a study of Ad26.COV2.S vaccination and SARS-CoV-2 variants. TCRdb's copy holds only in-frame clones and misses some; the assay was immunoSEQ multiplex PCR. The sample has 350,000 to 500,000 clones, roughly 88% seen once. The sample in question was peripheral blood, obtained in a trial of Ad26.COV2.S vaccine versus placebo. These receptors came from a person between 18 and 60 years old who received the Ad26.COV2.S COVID-19 vaccine or a placebo. CDR3s include the opening cysteine and the closing phenylalanine or tryptophan. D genes are given only for firm matches. The size of a clone is reported for some rows only, either as once, few or many, or as a class for expanded clones.

d_gene,abundance,v_gene,j_gene,CDR3nt,CDR3aa
TRBD2,-,TRBV5-1,TRBJ2-7,TGCGCCAGCAGCTTGGCCGGGGGGGCCGAGCAGTACTTC,CASSLAGGAEQYF
-,-,TRBV7-2,TRBJ1-1,TGTGCCAGCAGCTTAAACAGGGACACTGAAGCTTTCTTT,CASSLNRDTEAFF
-,-,TRBV11-3,TRBJ2-2,TGTGCCAGCAGCTTAACGTCCGGGACCATCACCGGGGAGCTGTTTTTT,CASSLTSGTITGELFF
-,-,TRBV6-5,TRBJ2-7,TGTGCCAGCAGTTACGGGGCAGGGAGCTCCTACGAGCAGTACTTC,CASSYGAGSSYEQYF
-,-,TRBV10-3,TRBJ1-2,TGTGCCATCAAGGAGGGCAGGGGTGACTATGGCTACACCTTC,CAIKEGRGDYGYTF
-,-,TRBV7-9,TRBJ1-4,TGTGCCAGCAGCCGTTCTCGGACCGAAAATGAAAAACTGTTTTTT,CASSRSRTENEKLFF
TRBD2,-,TRBV7-2,TRBJ2-7,TGTGCCAGCAGCCGCGGTTCTAGCGGGGGGGCATACGAGCAGTACTTC,CASSRGSSGGAYEQYF
TRBD1,once,TRBV7-9,TRBJ2-5,TGTGCCAGCAGGCCAGGGGGCGTGTGGGAGACCCAGTACTTC,CASRPGGVWETQYF
-,-,TRBV7-3,TRBJ2-2,TGTGCCAGCAGCTTATCGGCGGGGTGGAACACCGGGGAGCTGTTTTTT,CASSLSAGWNTGELFF
-,once,TRBV6-2/TRBV6-3,TRBJ2-1,TGTGCCAGCAGTTACCCCAGCCATGAGCAGTTCTTC,CASSYPSHEQFF
TRBD1,-,TRBV7-9,TRBJ1-5,TGTGCCAGCAGCCCGGGACAGGCCATAAATCAGCCCCAGCATTTT,CASSPGQAINQPQHF
-,-,TRBV24-1,TRBJ2-7,TGTGCCACCAGTGATTTGGCCAGTCGGGAGCAGTACTTC,CATSDLASREQYF
TRBD1,-,TRBV30,TRBJ2-5,TGTGCCTGGAGTAGGGGACAGGGTGTTCAAGAGACCCAGTACTTC,CAWSRGQGVQETQYF
-,once,TRBV29-1,TRBJ2-1,TGCAGCGTTGCGCCCCGGACCTACAATGAGCAGTTCTTC,CSVAPRTYNEQFF
-,-,TRBV6-5,TRBJ1-6,TGTGCCAGCAGCGGCAGACCGGCACCCCTCCACTTT,CASSGRPAPLHF
-,-,TRBV24-1,TRBJ1-5,TGTGCCACCAGTGGAATTAGCAATCAGCCCCAGCATTTT,CATSGISNQPQHF
-,-,TRBV15,TRBJ2-1,TGTGCCACCACTCCAGGACGCCGGGGGGAGCAGTTCTTC,CATTPGRRGEQFF
-,-,TRBV2,TRBJ2-3,TGTGCCAGCAGTGATCAGGGACGGACAGATACGCAGTATTTT,CASSDQGRTDTQYF
-,-,TRBV28,TRBJ1-2,TGTGCCAGCAGTTTAATCGTGAGGTACTATGGCTACACCTTC,CASSLIVRYYGYTF
-,-,TRBV15,TRBJ1-5,TGTGCCACCAGCAGATTGGCCCTAGGCAGCAATCAGCCCCAGCATTTT,CATSRLALGSNQPQHF
TRBD1,-,TRBV11-3,TRBJ2-7,TGTGCCAGCAGCTTAGGGGGGACAGACTACGAGCAGTACTTC,CASSLGGTDYEQYF
TRBD1,once,TRBV9,TRBJ1-1,TGTGCCAGCAGCGCCGCCGGGACAGGGAACACTGAAGCTTTCTTT,CASSAAGTGNTEAFF
-,-,TRBV21-1,TRBJ1-1,TGTGCCAGCAGCAAGAACACTGAAGCTTTCTTT,CASSKNTEAFF
TRBD1,-,TRBV6-5,TRBJ1-1,TGTGCCAGCAGTCTAACAGGGGGGGAAGCTTTCTTT,CASSLTGGEAFF
-,-,TRBV7-9,TRBJ2-7,TGTGCCAGCAGCTTAGTTATAGACGAGCAGTACTTC,CASSLVIDEQYF